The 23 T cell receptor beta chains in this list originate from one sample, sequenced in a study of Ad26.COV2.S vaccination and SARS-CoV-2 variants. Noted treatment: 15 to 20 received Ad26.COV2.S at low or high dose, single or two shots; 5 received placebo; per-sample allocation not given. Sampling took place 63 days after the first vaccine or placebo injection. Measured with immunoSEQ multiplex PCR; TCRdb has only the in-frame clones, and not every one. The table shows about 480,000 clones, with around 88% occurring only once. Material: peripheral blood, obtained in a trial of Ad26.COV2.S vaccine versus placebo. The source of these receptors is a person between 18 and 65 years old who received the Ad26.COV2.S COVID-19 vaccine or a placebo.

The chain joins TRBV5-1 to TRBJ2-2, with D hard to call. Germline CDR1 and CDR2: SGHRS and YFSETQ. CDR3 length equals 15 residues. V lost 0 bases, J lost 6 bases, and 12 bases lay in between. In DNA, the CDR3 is TGCGCCAGCAGCTTGGGTGACTTCTCCCCCGGGGAGCTGTTTTTT. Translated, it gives CASSLGDFSPGELFF.

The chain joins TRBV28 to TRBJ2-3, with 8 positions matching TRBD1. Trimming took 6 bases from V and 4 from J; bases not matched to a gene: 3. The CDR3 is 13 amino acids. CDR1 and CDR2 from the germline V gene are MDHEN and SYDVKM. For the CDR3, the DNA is TGTGCCAGCAGCCCAGGGGGCGCAGATACGCAGTATTTT. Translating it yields CASSPGGADTQYF.

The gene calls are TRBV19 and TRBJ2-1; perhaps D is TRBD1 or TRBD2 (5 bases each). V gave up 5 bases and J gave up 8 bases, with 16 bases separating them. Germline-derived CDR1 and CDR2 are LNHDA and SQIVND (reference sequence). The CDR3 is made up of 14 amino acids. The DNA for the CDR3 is TGTGCCAGTAGTCCAAGGGGACGCCGGTATGAGCAGTTCTTC. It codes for CASSPRGRRYEQFF.

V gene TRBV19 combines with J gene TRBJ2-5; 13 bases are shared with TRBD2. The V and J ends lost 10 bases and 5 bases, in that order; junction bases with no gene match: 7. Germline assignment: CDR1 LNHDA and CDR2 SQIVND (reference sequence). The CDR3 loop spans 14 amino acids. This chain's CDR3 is CATWTSGREETQYF. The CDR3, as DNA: TGTGCCACATGGACTAGCGGGAGAGAGGAGACCCAGTACTTC.

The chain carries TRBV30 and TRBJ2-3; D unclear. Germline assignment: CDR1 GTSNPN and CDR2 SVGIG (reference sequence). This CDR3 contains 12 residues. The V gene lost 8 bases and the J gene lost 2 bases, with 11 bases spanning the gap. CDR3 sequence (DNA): TGTGCCAGAGGAGCACACACAGATACGCAGTATTTT. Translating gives CARGAHTDTQYF.

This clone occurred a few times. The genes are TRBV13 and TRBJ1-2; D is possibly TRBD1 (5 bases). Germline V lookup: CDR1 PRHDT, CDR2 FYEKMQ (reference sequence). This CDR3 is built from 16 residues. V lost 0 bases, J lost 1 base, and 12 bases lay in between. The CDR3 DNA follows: TGTGCCAGCAGCTTAGGACTGGGGCGGGTTAACTATGGCTACACCTTC. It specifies CASSLGLGRVNYGYTF. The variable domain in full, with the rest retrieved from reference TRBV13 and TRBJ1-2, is AAGVIQSPRHLIKEKRETATLKCYPIPRHDTVYWYQQGPGQDPQFLISFYEKMQSDKGSIPDRFSAQQFSDYHSELNMSSLELGDSALYFCASSLGLGRVNYGYTFGSGTRLTVV.

CDR3 protein: CASSLLRSGYTF. The DNA of the CDR3 is TGTGCCAGCAGTTTATTGCGGAGTGGCTACACCTTC. The chain employs TRBV28 and TRBJ1-2, with unresolved D. Looked up from germline, CDR1 is MDHEN and CDR2 is SYDVKM. The CDR3 runs to 12 residues. The germline V and J ends were trimmed by 1 base and 7 bases, with 7 bases remaining between them.

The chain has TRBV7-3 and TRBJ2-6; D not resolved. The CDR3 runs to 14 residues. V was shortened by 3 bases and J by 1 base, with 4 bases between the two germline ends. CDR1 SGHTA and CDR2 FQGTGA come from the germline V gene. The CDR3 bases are TGTGCCAGCAGCTTGGCATCTGGGGCCAACGTCCTGACTTTC. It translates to CASSLASGANVLTF.

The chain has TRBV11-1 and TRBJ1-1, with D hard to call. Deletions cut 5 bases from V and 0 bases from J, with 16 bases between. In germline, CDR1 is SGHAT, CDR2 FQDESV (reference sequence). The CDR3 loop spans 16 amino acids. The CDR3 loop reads CASSPGGVGMNTEAFF. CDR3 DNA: TGTGCCAGCAGCCCTGGCGGGGTAGGGATGAACACTGAAGCTTTCTTT.

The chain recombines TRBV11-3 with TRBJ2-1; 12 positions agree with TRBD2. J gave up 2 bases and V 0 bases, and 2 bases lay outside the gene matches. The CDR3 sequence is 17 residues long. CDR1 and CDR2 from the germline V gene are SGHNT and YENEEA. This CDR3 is CASSLDRTSGAYNEQFF. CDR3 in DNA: TGTGCCAGCAGCTTAGATAGGACTAGCGGGGCCTACAATGAGCAGTTCTTC.

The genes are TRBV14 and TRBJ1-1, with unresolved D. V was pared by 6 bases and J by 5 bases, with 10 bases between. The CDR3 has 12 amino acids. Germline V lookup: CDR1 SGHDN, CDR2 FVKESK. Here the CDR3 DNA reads TGTGCCAGCAGGGGGTTCTCGACTGAAGCTTTCTTT. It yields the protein CASRGFSTEAFF.

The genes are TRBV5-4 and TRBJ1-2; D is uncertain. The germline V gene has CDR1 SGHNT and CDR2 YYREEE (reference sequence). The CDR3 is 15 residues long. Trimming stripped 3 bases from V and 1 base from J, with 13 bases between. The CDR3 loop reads CASSSGGQFNYGYTF. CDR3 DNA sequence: TGTGCCAGCAGCTCCGGAGGGCAGTTTAACTATGGCTACACCTTC.

The CDR3 region is CASSFGLAGSYEQYF. DNA for the CDR3: TGTGCCAGCAGCTTCGGACTAGCGGGTTCCTACGAGCAGTACTTC. This chain uses TRBV7-2 with TRBJ2-7; the match to TRBD2 covers 11 bases. With V trimmed by 3 bases and J by 1 base, 2 bases remained unmatched. Germline values: CDR1 SGHTA, CDR2 FQGNSA. There are 15 residues in the CDR3.

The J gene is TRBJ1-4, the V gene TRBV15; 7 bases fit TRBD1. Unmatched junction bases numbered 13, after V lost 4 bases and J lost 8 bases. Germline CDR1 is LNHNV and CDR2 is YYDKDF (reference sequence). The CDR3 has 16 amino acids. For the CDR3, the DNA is TGTGCCACCAGCATGGATCGACAGGGCCTGGGGGAAAAACTGTTTTTT. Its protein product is CATSMDRQGLGEKLFF.

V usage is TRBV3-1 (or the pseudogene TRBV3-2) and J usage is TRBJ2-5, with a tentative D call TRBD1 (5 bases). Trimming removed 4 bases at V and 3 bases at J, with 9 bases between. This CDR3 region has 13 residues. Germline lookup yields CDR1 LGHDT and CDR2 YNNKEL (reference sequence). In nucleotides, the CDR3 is TGTGCCAGCAGCCCTGCAGGGAAAGAGACCCAGTACTTC. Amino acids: CASSPAGKETQYF.

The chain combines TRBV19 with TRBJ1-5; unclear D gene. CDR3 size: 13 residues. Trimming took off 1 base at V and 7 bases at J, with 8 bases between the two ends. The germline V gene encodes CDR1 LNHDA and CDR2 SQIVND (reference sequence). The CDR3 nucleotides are TGTGCCAGTAGTATAGGACTGCTCCAGCCCCAGCATTTT. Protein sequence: CASSIGLLQPQHF.

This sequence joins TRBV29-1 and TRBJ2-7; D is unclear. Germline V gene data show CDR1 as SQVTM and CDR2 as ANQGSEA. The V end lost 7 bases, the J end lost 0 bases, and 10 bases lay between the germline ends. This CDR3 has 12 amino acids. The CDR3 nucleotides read TGCAGCGCAGCGCCCAGCTCCTACGAGCAGTACTTC. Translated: CSAAPSSYEQYF.

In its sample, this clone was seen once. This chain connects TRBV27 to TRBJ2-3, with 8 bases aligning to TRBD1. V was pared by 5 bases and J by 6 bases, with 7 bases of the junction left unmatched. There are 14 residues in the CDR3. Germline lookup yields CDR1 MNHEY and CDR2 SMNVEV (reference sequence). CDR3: CASSPRQGWDTQYF. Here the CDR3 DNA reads TGTGCCAGCAGTCCGCGACAGGGGTGGGATACGCAGTATTTT.

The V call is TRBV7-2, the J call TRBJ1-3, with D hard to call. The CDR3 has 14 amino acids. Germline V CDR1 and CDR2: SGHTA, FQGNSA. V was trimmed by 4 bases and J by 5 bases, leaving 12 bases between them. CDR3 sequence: CASSYPGPRNTIYF. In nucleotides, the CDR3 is TGTGCCAGCAGCTACCCTGGGCCGAGAAACACCATATATTTT. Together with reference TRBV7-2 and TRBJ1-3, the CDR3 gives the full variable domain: GAGVSQSPSNKVTEKGKDVELRCDPISGHTALYWYRQSLGQGLEFLIYFQGNSAPDKSGLPSDRFSAERTGGSVSTLTIQRTQQEDSAVYLCASSYPGPRNTIYFGEGSWLTVV.

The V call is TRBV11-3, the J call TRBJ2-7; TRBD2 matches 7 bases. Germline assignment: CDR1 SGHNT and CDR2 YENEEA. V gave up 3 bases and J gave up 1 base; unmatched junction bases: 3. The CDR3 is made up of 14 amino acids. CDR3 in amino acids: CASSLMGGSYEQYF. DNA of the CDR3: TGTGCCAGCAGCTTGATGGGGGGGTCCTACGAGCAGTACTTC.

The CDR3: CASSMGAREYQPQHF. In DNA form, the CDR3 reads TGTGCCAGTAGTATGGGTGCCAGGGAGTACCAGCCCCAGCATTTT. The rearrangement joins TRBV19 to TRBJ1-5; perhaps TRBD1 as D (5 bases). The ends were cut back, 3 bases at V and 7 bases at J, with 16 bases in the middle. Per germline, CDR1 LNHDA and CDR2 SQIVND (reference sequence). The CDR3 runs 15 residues.

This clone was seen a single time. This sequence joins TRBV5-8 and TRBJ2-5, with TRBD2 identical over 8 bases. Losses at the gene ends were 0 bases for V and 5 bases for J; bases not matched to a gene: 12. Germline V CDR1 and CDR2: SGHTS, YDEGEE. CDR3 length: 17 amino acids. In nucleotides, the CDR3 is TGTGCCAGCAGCTTGGCCGGCTTCGGGAGGGCCGTGGAGACCCAGTACTTC. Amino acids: CASSLAGFGRAVETQYF.

Written as DNA, the CDR3 is TGTGCCAGCAGTTTATTGGGGGGGACCGGCGGCTACACCTTC. Translation: CASSLLGGTGGYTF. The gene calls are TRBV28 and TRBJ1-2; D might be TRBD1 (5 bases). CDR3 length: 14 amino acids. V lost 1 base, J lost 8 bases, and 14 bases lay in between. Per the germline V gene, CDR1 is MDHEN and CDR2 is SYDVKM.